Sequencing of this T cell receptor beta chain was carried out in a study of T-cell reconstitution after alpha-beta-depleted transplantation in children. Broader study findings: High day-60 TCRbeta diversity in some patients came from surviving recipient T cells and thymic progenitors. It was newly produced T cells that mostly accounted for T-cell counts and diversity one year after transplant. Several hundred graft clones that had expanded were reportedly the source of alpha-beta T cells about two months after transplant.

For TCRbeta, the library was prepared with unique molecular identifiers. TCRdb reprocessed the PCR reads via MiXCR and lists one record per CDR3 protein. The sample includes fewer than 250,000 distinct CDR3 sequences, about 15% of them seen just once. This clonotype occurred a few times. Its antigen is unknown. V was cut by 8 bases and J by 5 bases, with 21 bases left in between. The CDR3 runs 15 residues. The V gene is TRBV12-3 or TRBV12-4, the J gene TRBJ2-5; tentative D call: TRBD2 (5 bases). The specimen comprised PBMCs, mostly from graft donor cells, sampled 360 days after TCRalphabeta/CD19-depleted stem cell transplant. This receptor was identified in a male patient between 2 and 15 years old who had a stem cell transplant for acute lymphoblastic leukemia, so the T cells may come from the graft donor. As DNA, the CDR3 is TGTGCCAGCGCCCCGGAGGACGACCTGCTGGAGACCCAGTACTTC. Protein product: CASAPEDDLLETQYF.